This T cell receptor beta chain was obtained from a study of identifying expanded T cells in peripheral blood. Whole-study results and caveats: Across healthy donors, higher total template counts meant significantly greater approximately 2-week count variance.

Clones were sequenced by immunoSEQ multiplex PCR, and TCRdb holds only the in-frame ones, with some missing. The data hold 100,000 or so clones, with approximately 90% observed a single time. On this clone itself: Its cognate antigen is unknown.

Germline V gene lookup returns CDR1 SEHNR and CDR2 FQNEAQ (reference sequence). The CDR3 runs 12 residues. Trimming removed 7 bases at V and 7 bases at J, with 13 bases between. Collection occurred without any documented infections or immune events in donors. The chain combines TRBV7-9 with TRBJ1-1, with D hard to call. Sequencing was carried out using blood. The TCR originated in a person aged 18 to 75 in good health. The DNA of the CDR3 is TGTGCCAGCACCCTGCACGGACTTGAAGCTTTCTTT. This codes for CASTLHGLEAFF. Using reference TRBV7-9 and TRBJ1-1 for the parts outside the CDR3, the full variable domain is DTGVSQNPRHKITKRGQNVTFRCDPISEHNRLYWYRQTLGQGPEFLTYFQNEAQLEKSRLLSDRFSAERPKGSFSTLEIQRTEQGDSAMYLCASTLHGLEAFFGQGTRLTVV.